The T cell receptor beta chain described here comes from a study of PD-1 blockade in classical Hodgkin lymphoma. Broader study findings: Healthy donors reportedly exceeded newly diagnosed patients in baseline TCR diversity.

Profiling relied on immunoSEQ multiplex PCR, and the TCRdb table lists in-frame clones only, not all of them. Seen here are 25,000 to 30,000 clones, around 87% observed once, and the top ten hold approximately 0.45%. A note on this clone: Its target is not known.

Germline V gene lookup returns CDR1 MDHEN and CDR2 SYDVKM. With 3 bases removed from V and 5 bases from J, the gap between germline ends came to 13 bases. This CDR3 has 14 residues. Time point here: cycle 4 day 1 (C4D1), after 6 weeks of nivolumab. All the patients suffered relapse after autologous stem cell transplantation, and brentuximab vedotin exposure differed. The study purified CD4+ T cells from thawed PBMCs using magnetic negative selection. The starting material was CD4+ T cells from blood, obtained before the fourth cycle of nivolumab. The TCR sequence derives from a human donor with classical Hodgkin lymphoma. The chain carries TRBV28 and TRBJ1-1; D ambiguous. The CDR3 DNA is TGTGCCAGCAGTTTCAGCAGGTTTGGTACTGAAGCTTTCTTT. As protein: CASSFSRFGTEAFF.